This T cell receptor (beta chain) was observed in a study of blood T cell repertoires in COVID-19. Looking at the study overall: Samples representing acute and convalescent COVID-19 were sourced from the United States, Italy and Spain. The analysed material was cDNA or gDNA that came from T cells, B-cell-depleted T cells, or PBMCs.

CDR1 LGHNA and CDR2 YSLEER come from the germline V gene. V was pared by 5 bases and J by 6 bases, with 13 bases between. The CDR3 contains 14 residues. Some clones are missing from TCRdb's copy, which holds only in-frame ones; the method was immunoSEQ multiplex PCR. Of 300,000 or so clones listed, more than 85% are singletons. What was sequenced was peripheral blood. This receptor was taken from a man aged 70 or older with acute or convalescent COVID-19. This rearrangement joins TRBV4-3 to TRBJ1-4; no clear D. This CDR3 reads CASSSGRDDEKLFF. Here the CDR3 DNA reads TGCGCCAGCAGCTCGGGGAGGGATGATGAAAAACTGTTTTTT.